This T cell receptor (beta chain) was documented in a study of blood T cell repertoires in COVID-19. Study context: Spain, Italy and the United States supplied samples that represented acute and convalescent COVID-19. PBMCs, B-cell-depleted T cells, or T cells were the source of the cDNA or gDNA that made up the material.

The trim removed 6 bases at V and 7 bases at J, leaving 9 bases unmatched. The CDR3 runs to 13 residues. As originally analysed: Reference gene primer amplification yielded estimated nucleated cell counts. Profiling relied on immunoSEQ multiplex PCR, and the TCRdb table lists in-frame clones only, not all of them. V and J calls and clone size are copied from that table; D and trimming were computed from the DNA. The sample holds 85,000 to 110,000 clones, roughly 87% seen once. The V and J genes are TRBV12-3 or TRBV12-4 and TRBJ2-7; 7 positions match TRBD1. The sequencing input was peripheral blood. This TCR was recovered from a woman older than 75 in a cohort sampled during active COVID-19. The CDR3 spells CASRPGGKGEQYF. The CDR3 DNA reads TGTGCCAGCAGGCCAGGGGGAAAGGGGGAGCAGTACTTC.